These T cell receptor beta chains were read from a single sample in a study of Tregs in tolerant kidney transplant recipients. TCRdb's table, derived via immunoSEQ multiplex PCR, lists solely in-frame clones and lacks some. This sample has about 31,000 clones, with about 79% found just once. Antigens of these TCRs are unknown. The sample was Tregs from blood cultured with allogeneic cells. All receptors derive from a human donor in good health. Each CDR3 is given with its conserved first and last residue. Each record gives: J gene, clone size, V gene, D gene, CDR3 protein, CDR3 DNA. The D gene is left open where the match is weak. The size of a clone is reported for some rows only, either as once, few or many, or as a class for expanded clones.

>TRBJ2-1|.|TRBV7-2|.
CASSLKARNEQFF
TGTGCCAGCAGCTTAAAAGCGCGCAATGAGCAGTTCTTC
>TRBJ1-2|.|TRBV7-2|.
CASRRDRSGYTF
TGTGCCAGCAGGCGGGACCGATCGGGCTACACCTTC
>TRBJ1-3|.|TRBV5-1|.
CASSLGGSGNTIYF
TGCGCCAGCAGCTTGGGGGGCTCTGGAAACACCATATATTTT
>TRBJ1-2|.|TRBV10-3|.
CATRTGTPYGYTF
TGTGCCACCCGGACGGGGACTCCTTATGGCTACACCTTC
>TRBJ2-3|.|TRBV20-1|.
CSARAADTQYF
TGCAGTGCTAGAGCAGCAGATACGCAGTATTTT
>TRBJ2-3|.|TRBV19|TRBD1
CASSILPSGGSDTQYF
TGTGCCAGTAGTATTCTCCCGTCAGGGGGTTCAGATACGCAGTATTTT
>TRBJ1-1|.|TRBV10-3|.
CASTNEDKGNTEAFF
TGTGCCTCGACTAATGAGGACAAAGGGAACACTGAAGCTTTCTTT
>TRBJ2-5|.|TRBV6-1|.
CASSRSGQTQYF
TGTGCCAGCAGCCGTAGCGGTCAGACCCAGTACTTC
>TRBJ2-5|.|TRBV4-1|TRBD2
CASSQDRSGGYQETQYF
TGCGCCAGCAGCCAAGATAGGAGCGGGGGTTACCAAGAGACCCAGTACTTC
>TRBJ1-2|.|TRBV5-8|.
CASSAFQLPGYTF
TGTGCCAGCAGCGCATTCCAATTGCCAGGCTACACCTTC
>TRBJ2-7|few|TRBV2|.
CASSEHPYEQYF
TGTGCCAGCAGTGAGCACCCCTACGAGCAGTACTTC
>TRBJ1-5|.|TRBV6-1|.
CATWERGSNQPQHF
TGTGCCACCTGGGAAAGGGGTTCCAATCAGCCCCAGCATTTT
>TRBJ1-1|.|TRBV19|.
CASSVWGTEAFF
TGTGCCAGTAGTGTATGGGGCACTGAAGCTTTCTTT
>TRBJ1-6|.|TRBV27|TRBD1
CASSWTGKNSPLHF
TGTGCCAGCAGTTGGACAGGGAAGAATTCACCCCTCCACTTT
>TRBJ2-1|.|TRBV18|TRBD1
CASSPPPGQEYNEQFF
TGTGCCAGCTCACCACCTCCGGGACAGGAATACAATGAGCAGTTCTTC
>TRBJ2-3|few|TRBV21-1|.
CASSKGPDRGWADTQYF
TGTGCCAGCAGCAAAGGGCCAGACAGGGGCTGGGCAGATACGCAGTATTTT
>TRBJ1-2|.|TRBV19|.
CASRPGGGGYTF
TGTGCCAGTAGGCCCGGGGGCGGCGGCTACACCTTC
>TRBJ2-2|few|TRBV5-1|.
CASSLVGAGPGELFF
TGCGCCAGCAGCTTGGTCGGGGCGGGCCCCGGGGAGCTGTTTTTT
>TRBJ2-3|.|TRBV6-5|.
CASRGHNTDTQYF
TGTGCCAGCAGGGGACACAACACAGATACGCAGTATTTT
>TRBJ2-3|once|TRBV6-1|.
CASSRRGGTDTQYF
TGTGCCAGCAGTAGAAGAGGAGGGACAGATACGCAGTATTTT
>TRBJ1-6|.|TRBV7-2|TRBD1
CASSHQGGSPLHF
TGTGCCAGCAGCCATCAGGGGGGCTCACCCCTCCACTTT
>TRBJ2-3|.|TRBV7-2|TRBD1
CASSLTGQSMADTQYF
TGTGCCAGCAGCCTGACAGGGCAGTCGATGGCAGATACGCAGTATTTT
>TRBJ2-1|.|TRBV14|.
CASKKGGGVNEQFF
TGTGCCAGCAAGAAGGGGGGAGGGGTCAATGAGCAGTTCTTC
>TRBJ2-1|.|TRBV7-9|.
CASSSEDWGNEQFF
TGTGCCAGCAGCTCGGAGGACTGGGGAAATGAGCAGTTCTTC
>TRBJ2-2|.|TRBV2|TRBD2
CASSDGGGNTGELFF
TGTGCCAGCAGTGATGGCGGGGGGAACACCGGGGAGCTGTTTTTT
>TRBJ1-2|.|TRBV6-5|.
CASSFPTGYTF
TGTGCCAGCAGTTTTCCAACTGGCTACACCTTC
>TRBJ2-7|.|TRBV27|.
CASSFMTGYEQYF
TGTGCCAGCAGTTTTATGACTGGTTACGAGCAGTACTTC